This T cell receptor (beta chain) was retrieved from a study of shared clonotypes between healthy human individuals (dated by TCRdb to the early 2020s). Regarding the complete study: Three men and a couple of women, aged 18 to 49 years, made up the cohort. Per donor, three plates each were used for CD4 naive and CD4 memory, two for CD8 naive, and one for CD8 memory. To estimate repertoire size and how much clonotypes are shared between individuals, the study performed deep sequencing of blood TCR repertoires from a few healthy adults. Libraries were prepared and TCR repertoires were sequenced by different laboratories using diverse techniques, in order to increase sequencing depth and limit assay-specific biases. Between about 0.94 and 8.9 billion PBMCs per donor were obtained by leukapheresis.

Using the deep immunoSEQ assay, multiplex PCR amplified TCR CDR3 regions from genomic DNA. Extracted genomic DNA from each cell subset was distributed evenly across all wells of several immunoSEQ 96-well plates, and each plate was treated as a replicate. Each replicate PCR for sorted subsets received about 180 ng genomic DNA, equal to about 30,000 T cell genomes. The purified libraries were quantified using a Qubit 3.0 fluorometer, sized with a Bioanalyzer 2100, and then quantified again using the KAPA Library Quantification kit. A separate single-read 150-cycle Illumina NextSeq 550 flow cell was used to sequence each immunoSEQ 96-well plate. On the authors' methods: Because the immunoSEQ output included only junctional sequences and no quality scores, the filtering could not be the same as the filtering used for full-length reads. Sequences were annotated with PyIR, a Python wrapper for IgBLAST v1.9, and V/J genes and CDR3 were assigned using IMGT germline references. Any read was removed if the V/J assignment was weak (E-value above 1e-6), the CDR3 was missing, or the read contained stop codons, out-of-frame junctions, or ambiguous translated residues. A V3J clonotype was defined by an identical inferred V gene, J gene, and CDR3 amino acid sequence. Percentage overlap between repertoires was computed as shared unique clonotypes divided by the size of the smaller repertoire. Richness of each repertoire was evaluated using RTK rarefaction, the Chao1 estimator, and Recon v2.1 estimates of unobserved clonotypes. Generation probabilities were computed with OLGA for all TCRbeta clonotypes obtained by the gDNA method from several donors. TCRdb's version of the immuneACCESS table is confined to in-frame rearrangements and falls short of the full clone set. An unresolved V gene accounts for under half of the shortfall where checked; the remainder is of unknown origin. V, J and clone size derive from that table, while D and trimming were established from the DNA sequence. This sample lists around 690,000 clones; 90% were detected once. The ten biggest clones cover about a third of the sample.

The CDR3 has 17 amino acids, counting the end cysteine and phenylalanine. The sequence is cut down to CDR3 DNA, 51 bases in frame from base 1. V and J lose 1 base and 3 bases, and a span of 18 bases separates them. Via the germline V gene (reference sequence), CDR1 is PRHDT and CDR2 FYEKMQ. Notes on this clone: Its antigen remains unidentified. Base qualities are missing; no much larger clone stands one base away.

Donors were healthy HIV-negative adults with no recently reported acute infections or vaccinations. All donors were Caucasian adults living in Nashville, Tennessee, USA. The CD8 memory samples were a combination of magnetically selected CD45RO+ cells and CCR7-negative CD45RA+ effector memory (TemRA) cells. Blood was obtained by leukapheresis, after which PBMCs were separated by Ficoll-Histopaque density gradient centrifugation and cryopreserved in liquid nitrogen vapor phase. Purity and quantity of every magnetically sorted T cell population were checked by analytical flow cytometry. Each sorted fraction had its genomic DNA isolated and then quantified by UV absorbance on a Nanodrop 2000c. Here is what the overall study found, with its caveats: Incomplete sequencing was indicated by rarefaction of sorted-subset datasets, despite the large sequencing depth. Larger estimated clonotype richness was generally found for naive subsets than for memory subsets. The small number of donors limited the genetic and exposure-history diversity represented. Sampling was restricted to blood, and TCR repertoires in tissue are likely to differ from TCR repertoires in blood. Pairwise subsampling led to the expectation that sequencing depth would affect the degree of clonotype sharing among donors. When several donors were compared, the shared fraction of clonotypes was 5% to 6.5% for naive CD4, approximately 3.5% for naive CD8, 2% to 2.5% for memory CD4, and 0.4% for memory CD8. Higher generation probabilities were observed for clonotypes shared by all four sorted-subset donors than for non-shared clonotypes.

Sequencing input: memory CD8+ T cells from PBMCs. The cell subset or site label on this specimen signifies: CD45RO+ cells pooled with CCR7-negative TemRA cells. The clonotype originates from a man younger than 30 in good health. Some clones in this sample may be carry-over from other donors' samples. The V and J genes are TRBV13 and TRBJ1-1; TRBD1 might be the D gene, on 5 matching bases. The CDR3 is CASSLAGIGTYYTEAFF. The DNA sequence follows: TGTGCCAGCAGCTTAGCCGGAATTGGGACTTACTACACTGAAGCTTTCTTT.